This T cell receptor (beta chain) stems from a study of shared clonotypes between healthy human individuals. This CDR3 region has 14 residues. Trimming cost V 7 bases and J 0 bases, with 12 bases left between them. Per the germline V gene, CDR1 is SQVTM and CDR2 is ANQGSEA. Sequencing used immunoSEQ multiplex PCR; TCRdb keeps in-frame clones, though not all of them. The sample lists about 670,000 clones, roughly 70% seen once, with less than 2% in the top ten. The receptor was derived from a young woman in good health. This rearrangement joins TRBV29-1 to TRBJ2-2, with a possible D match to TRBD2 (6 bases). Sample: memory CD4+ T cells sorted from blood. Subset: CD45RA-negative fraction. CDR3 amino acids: CSAQTSANTGELFF. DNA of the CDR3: TGCAGCGCCCAGACTAGTGCGAACACCGGGGAGCTGTTTTTT.